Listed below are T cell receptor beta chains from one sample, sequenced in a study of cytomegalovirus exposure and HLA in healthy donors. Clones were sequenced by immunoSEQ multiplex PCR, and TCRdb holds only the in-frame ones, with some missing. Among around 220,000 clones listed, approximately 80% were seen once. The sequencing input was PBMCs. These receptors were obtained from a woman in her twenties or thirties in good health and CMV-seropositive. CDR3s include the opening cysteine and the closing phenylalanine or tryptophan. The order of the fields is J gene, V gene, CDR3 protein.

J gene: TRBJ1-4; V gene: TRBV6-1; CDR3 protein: CASSEAGGGEKLFF
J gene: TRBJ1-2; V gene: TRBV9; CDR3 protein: CASSAQTGGSMASTF
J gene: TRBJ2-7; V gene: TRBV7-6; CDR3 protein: CASSLTRSYEQYF
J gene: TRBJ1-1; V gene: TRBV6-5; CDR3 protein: CASSYAPGQLNTEAFF
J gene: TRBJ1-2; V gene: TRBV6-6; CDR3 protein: CASRNPGRLDGYTF
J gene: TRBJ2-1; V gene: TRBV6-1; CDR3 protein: CASSDRGPGEQFF
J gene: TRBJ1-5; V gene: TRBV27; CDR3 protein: CASSPGPRETGQPQHF
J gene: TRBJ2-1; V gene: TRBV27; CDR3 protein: CASSLAGQDYNEQFF
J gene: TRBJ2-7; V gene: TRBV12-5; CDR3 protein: CASGFSGTPVDF
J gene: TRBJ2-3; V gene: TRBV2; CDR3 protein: CASRRQGATDTQYF
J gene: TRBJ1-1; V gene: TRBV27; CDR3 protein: CASSFGTGGTEAFF
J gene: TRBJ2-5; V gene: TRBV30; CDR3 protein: CAWNNRRFQETQYF
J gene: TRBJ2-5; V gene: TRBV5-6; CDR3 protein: CASSQPGWGQVETQYF
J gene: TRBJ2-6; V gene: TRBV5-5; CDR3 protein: CASSDTWVPKTGANVLTF
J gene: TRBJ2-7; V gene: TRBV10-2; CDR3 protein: CASRVAQGAYEQYF
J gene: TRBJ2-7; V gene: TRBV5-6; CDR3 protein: CASTPLAGNMPYEQYF
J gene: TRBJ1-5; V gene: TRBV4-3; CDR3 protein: CASSQDLVQPQHF
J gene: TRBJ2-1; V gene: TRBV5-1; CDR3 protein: CASRMTSGSFYNEQFF
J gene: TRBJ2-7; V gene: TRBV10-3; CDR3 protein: CATNTPGKEYF
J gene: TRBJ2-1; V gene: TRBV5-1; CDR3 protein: CASSLAGTGYEQFF
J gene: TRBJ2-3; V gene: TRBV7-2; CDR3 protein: CASDWGDTQYF
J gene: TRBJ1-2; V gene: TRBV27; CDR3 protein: CASSFFGTPRDYGYTF
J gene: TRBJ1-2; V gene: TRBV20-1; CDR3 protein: CSAIPGYTF
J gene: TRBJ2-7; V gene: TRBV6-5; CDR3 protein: CASSFEGLRRSEQYF
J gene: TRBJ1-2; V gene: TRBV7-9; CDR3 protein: CASSSLTGPHNYGYTF
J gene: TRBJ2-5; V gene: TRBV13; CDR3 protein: CASSLGRLETQYF
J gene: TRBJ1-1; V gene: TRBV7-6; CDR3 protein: CASSRTVNTEAFF
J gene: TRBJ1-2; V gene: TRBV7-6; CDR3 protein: CASSQGQADYGYTF
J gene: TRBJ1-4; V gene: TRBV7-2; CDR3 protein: CASSLTATNEKLFF
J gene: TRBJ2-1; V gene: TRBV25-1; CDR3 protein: CASTKREDNEQFF
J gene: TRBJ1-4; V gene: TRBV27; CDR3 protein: CASRSGVTSFGEKLFF
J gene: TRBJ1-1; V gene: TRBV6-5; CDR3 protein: CASSYSNRADTEAFF
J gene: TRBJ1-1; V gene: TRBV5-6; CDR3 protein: CASSLDINTEAFF
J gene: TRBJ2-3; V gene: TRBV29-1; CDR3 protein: CSVEDPALALDTQYF
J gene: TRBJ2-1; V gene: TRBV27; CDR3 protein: CASSFAPPAGYYYNEQFF
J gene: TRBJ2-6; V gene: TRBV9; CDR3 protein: CASSATGTGRSEANVLTF
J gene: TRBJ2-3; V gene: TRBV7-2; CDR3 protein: CASRDDWDGRVTQYF
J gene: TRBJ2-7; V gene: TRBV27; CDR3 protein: CASSPSLLDNSYEQYF
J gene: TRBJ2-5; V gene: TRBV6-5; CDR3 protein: CASSYGGTQETQYF
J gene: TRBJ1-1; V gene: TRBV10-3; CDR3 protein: CAISAGVWTEAFF
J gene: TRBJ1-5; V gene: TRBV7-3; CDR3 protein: CASSFDAGNQPQHF
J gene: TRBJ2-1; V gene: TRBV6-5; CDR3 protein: CASSYSWGKYNEQFF
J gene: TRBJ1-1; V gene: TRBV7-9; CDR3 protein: CASSPKDTAYTEAFF
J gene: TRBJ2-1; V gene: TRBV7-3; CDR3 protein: CASSRSTGNPLDEQFF
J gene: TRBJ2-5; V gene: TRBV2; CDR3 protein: CASRGTGDETQYF
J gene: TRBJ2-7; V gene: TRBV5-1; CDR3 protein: CASSLYAREGGYEQYF
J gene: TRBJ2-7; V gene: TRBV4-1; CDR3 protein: CASSQPTSGRLYEQYF
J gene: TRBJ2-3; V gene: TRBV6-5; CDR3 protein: CASSYGEPDTQYF
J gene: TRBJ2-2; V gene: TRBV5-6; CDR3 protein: CASSKWTSGNTGELFF